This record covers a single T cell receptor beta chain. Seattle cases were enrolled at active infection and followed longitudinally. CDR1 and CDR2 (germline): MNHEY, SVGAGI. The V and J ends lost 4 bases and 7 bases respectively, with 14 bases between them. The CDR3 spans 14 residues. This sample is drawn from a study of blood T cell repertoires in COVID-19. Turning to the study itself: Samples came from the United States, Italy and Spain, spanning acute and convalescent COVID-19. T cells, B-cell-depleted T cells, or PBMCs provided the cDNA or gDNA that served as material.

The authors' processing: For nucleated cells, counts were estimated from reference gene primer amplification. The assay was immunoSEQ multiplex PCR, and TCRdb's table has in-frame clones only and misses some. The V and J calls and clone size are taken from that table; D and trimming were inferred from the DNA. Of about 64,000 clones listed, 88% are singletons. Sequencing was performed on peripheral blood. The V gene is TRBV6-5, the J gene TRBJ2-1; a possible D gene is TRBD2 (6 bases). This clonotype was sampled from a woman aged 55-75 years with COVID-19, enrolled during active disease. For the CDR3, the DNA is TGTGCCAGCAGTTCCGGGACTGCGTGGAATGAGCAGTTCTTC. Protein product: CASSSGTAWNEQFF.